The sequence of this T cell receptor beta chain was determined in a study of cytomegalovirus exposure and HLA in healthy donors (dated by TCRdb to about 2017). Regarding the research as a whole: According to a later analysis, one platform produced both the roughly 110 validation repertoires and the 700 or so repertoires of the first cohort. The study aimed to test whether signatures of past pathogen exposure could be identified by cataloging public T cell receptors. Besides the first cohort of 666 subjects, a separate validation cohort made up of over 95 different subjects was used. To predict cytomegalovirus infection status, the study brought together high-throughput TCR immunosequencing, statistical association of individual TCRs with disease status, and machine learning.

The donors belonged to the validation cohort of about 130 subjects, which was separate from the roughly 670-subject first cohort. The CDR3 runs 13 residues from the cysteine to the phenylalanine. Solely the CDR3 DNA is kept, with 39 bases framed from the first base. The germline V gene (reference sequence) yields MNHNY for CDR1 and SVGAGI for CDR2. Between the V and J ends, shortened by 8 bases and 3 bases respectively, the junction contains 13 bases. The library was built by means of the immunoSEQ multiplex PCR assay. On the study's bioinformatics: A statistical classification framework was built for diagnosing cytomegalovirus status from the catalog of TCR beta chain sequences. TCRdb's version of the immuneACCESS table is confined to in-frame rearrangements and falls short of the full clone set. An unresolved V gene accounts for under half of the shortfall where checked; the remainder is of unknown origin. That table furnishes V, J and clone size, whereas the DNA furnished D and trimming. The sample contains more than 250,000 clones, roughly 90% of them found a single time. The ten largest clonotypes hold 0.65% to 0.85% of the sample.

A word on this clone: Its antigen specificity is not known. No qualities accompany the bases; no much larger clone lies one base away.

What the study reported, not specific to this receptor: Of the cluster scores, approximately 94% were above 0 in a later analysis, which found that TCRs clustered in the first cohort also tended to co-occur in the 110 or so validation repertoires. A later analysis had no HLA typing for the validation cohort, so co-occurrence there was scored across all 110 or so repertoires. The classifier was reported to diagnose cytomegalovirus status with high specificity and sensitivity in both the original cohort and the validation cohort. A few of the identified cytomegalovirus-associated TCR beta chains were confirmed in vitro to be specific for cytomegalovirus antigens. It was suggested by the authors that the approach could potentially be generalized to other disease states and immunological phenotypes. A total of 150 or so TCR beta chains were listed by the study as associated with cytomegalovirus. Across donors, most TCR sequences were observed very rarely, whereas some public TCRs were present in many individuals.

The sequence derives from a woman younger than 30 in good health and CMV-seronegative. The sequence joins TRBV6-6 to TRBJ1-1, with the D gene uncertain. The sequencing sample was made of PBMCs. The CDR3 protein is CASQRGRDTEAFF. The base sequence is TGTGCCAGCCAACGGGGTCGTGACACTGAAGCTTTCTTT.